The 10 T cell receptor beta chains below come from one sample, sequenced in a study of T cells after yellow fever vaccination. TCRdb recomputed calls from the 5' RACE reads with MiXCR, one row per CDR3 protein. The profile shows fewer than 400,000 distinct CDR3 sequences, roughly a tenth of them singletons. Source: CD4+ T cells sorted from PBMCs, taken 45 days after the yellow fever booster vaccination. The receptor set was obtained from a man aged 18 to 29 who received the YFV17D yellow fever vaccine.

The rearrangement joins TRBV5-4 to TRBJ1-1; D not certain. The CDR3 spans 12 residues. Germline V gene sequence: CDR1 SGHNT, CDR2 YYREEE (reference sequence). Trimming stripped 5 bases from V and 3 bases from J, with 8 bases between. The CDR3: CASSWIDTEAFF. CDR3 nucleotide sequence: TGTGCCAGCAGTTGGATTGACACTGAAGCTTTCTTT.

The rearrangement links TRBV18 to TRBJ1-1; TRBD1 agrees at 7 bases. Germline V gene lookup returns CDR1 KGHSH and CDR2 LQKENI. V lost 5 bases to trimming and J lost 7 bases; unmatched junction nucleotides: 13. The CDR3 spans 15 residues. The CDR3 loop is CASSITGEGSREAFF. The CDR3 region has the DNA TGTGCCAGCTCAATAACAGGGGAGGGGTCTCGTGAAGCTTTCTTT.

This sequence joins TRBV6-1 and TRBJ2-1; D gene unclear. From germline, CDR1 is MNHNS and CDR2 SASEGT. The CDR3 spans 14 residues. V gave up 4 bases and J gave up 8 bases, with 15 bases separating them. The CDR3 DNA is TGTGCCAGCAGTGGTCGTCTAGGCTCCGATGAGCAGTTCTTC. Its protein product is CASSGRLGSDEQFF.

This chain links TRBV27 with TRBJ1-5; D is unresolved. Trimming stripped 4 bases from V and 7 bases from J, with 17 bases between. The CDR3 consists of 15 residues. Germline-derived CDR1 and CDR2 are MNHEY and SMNVEV (reference sequence). The chain's CDR3 is CASSSSRDWKQPQHF. DNA of the CDR3: TGTGCCAGCAGTTCCTCAAGGGATTGGAAACAGCCCCAGCATTTT.

V usage is TRBV7-2 and J usage is TRBJ2-1; 7 bases are a match to TRBD2. V lost 2 bases to trimming and J lost 6 bases; unmatched junction nucleotides: 4. Germline lookup yields CDR1 SGHTA and CDR2 FQGNSA. CDR3 length: 14 residues. The CDR3 loop is CASSLWASGNEQFF. The CDR3 coding sequence is TGTGCCAGCAGCTTATGGGCTAGCGGCAATGAGCAGTTCTTC.

This clonotype was observed a few times. The chain has TRBV2 and TRBJ2-1, with TRBD1 matching over 10 bases. The CDR3 covers 15 residues. The V segment lost 10 bases and the J segment 5 bases; nucleotides outside the gene matches: 11. Germline-derived CDR1 and CDR2 are SNHLY and FYNNEI. CDR3 nucleotides: TGTGCCACTCGACAGGGGGCGACCAAAGACAATGAGCAGTTCTTC. Encoded protein: CATRQGATKDNEQFF.

This rearrangement joins TRBV13 to TRBJ2-5; 12 bases fit TRBD1. This CDR3 has 16 amino acids. Per germline, CDR1 PRHDT and CDR2 FYEKMQ (reference sequence). Germline trimming cut 5 bases from V and 7 bases from J; bases unmatched to any gene: 11. For the CDR3, the DNA is TGTGCCAGCAGCACGACCGGGACAGGGGGCGCGGGGACCCAGTACTTC. This sequence encodes CASSTTGTGGAGTQYF. The full variable domain, with the rest looked up from reference TRBV13 and TRBJ2-5, is AAGVIQSPRHLIKEKRETATLKCYPIPRHDTVYWYQQGPGQDPQFLISFYEKMQSDKGSIPDRFSAQQFSDYHSELNMSSLELGDSALYFCASSTTGTGGAGTQYFGPGTRLLVL.

J is TRBJ1-5 and V is TRBV12-3 or TRBV12-4; no clear D gene. The CDR3 spans 11 residues. Trimming shortened V by 3 bases and J by 7 bases, and 4 bases separated the two germline ends. Here the CDR3 reads CASSFAQPQHF. In DNA, the CDR3 is TGTGCCAGCAGTTTTGCCCAGCCCCAGCATTTT.

The sample holds many counts of this clonotype. The rearrangement uses TRBV5-1 and TRBJ2-3, with D perhaps being TRBD1 or TRBD2 (5 bases each). V lost 4 bases, J lost 0 bases, and 9 bases lay in between. CDR1 and CDR2 (germline): SGHRS, YFSETQ. CDR3 size: 14 residues. CDR3 loop: CASSTRDSTDTQYF. As DNA, the CDR3 is TGCGCCAGCAGCACCCGGGACAGCACAGATACGCAGTATTTT. The full variable domain, with the rest looked up from reference TRBV5-1 and TRBJ2-3, is KAGVTQTPRYLIKTRGQQVTLSCSPISGHRSVSWYQQTPGQGLQFLFEYFSETQRNKGNFPGRFSGRQFSNSRSEMNVSTLELGDSALYLCASSTRDSTDTQYFGPGTRLTVL.

V and J are TRBV19 and TRBJ2-2; 7 positions match TRBD1. CDR3 size: 15 residues. V lost 1 base to trimming and J lost 5 bases; unmatched junction nucleotides: 4. Germline V gene lookup returns CDR1 LNHDA and CDR2 SQIVND (reference sequence). The CDR3 reads CASSIGGGATGELFF. CDR3 nucleotides: TGTGCCAGTAGTATAGGAGGGGGCGCGACCGGGGAGCTGTTTTTT.